A single sample is the source of the 23 T cell receptor beta chains below, sequenced in a study of CD8 T cells in Susac syndrome. cDNA came from about 0.5 to 1 ug RNA primed by random hexamers. TCRdb analysed the immunoSEQ multiplex PCR reads with MiXCR anew, one entry per CDR3 protein. The data show tens of thousands of distinct CDR3 sequences, 90% to 95% seen once. Sequencing was performed on CD8+ T cells from PBMCs. These receptors originate from a human donor in good health.

V gene TRBV7-9 combines with J gene TRBJ2-1; TRBD2 matches at 7 bases. This CDR3 spans 13 amino acids. J gave up 9 bases and V 3 bases, and 5 bases lay outside the gene matches. Germline lookup yields CDR1 SEHNR and CDR2 FQNEAQ (reference sequence). The CDR3, as DNA: TGTGCCAGCAGCTTTCCTAGCGGTAGTGAGCAGTTCTTC. It specifies CASSFPSGSEQFF. Full variable domain (remainder filled in from reference TRBV7-9 and TRBJ2-1): DTGVSQNPRHKITKRGQNVTFRCDPISEHNRLYWYRQTLGQGPEFLTYFQNEAQLEKSRLLSDRFSAERPKGSFSTLEIQRTEQGDSAMYLCASSFPSGSEQFFGPGTRLTVL.

The chain uses TRBV25-1 and TRBJ1-2; D might be TRBD1 (5 bases). Germline V lookup: CDR1 MGHDK, CDR2 SYGVNS. V dropped 3 bases and J dropped 11 bases, with 7 bases sitting between them. The CDR3 sequence is 10 residues long. The CDR3 coding sequence is TGTGCCAGCAGTGATGGGGCTTACACCTTC. This codes for CASSDGAYTF.

This clonotype came up a few times. V and J are TRBV3-1 and TRBJ2-6; D is uncertain. Per germline, CDR1 LGHDT and CDR2 YNNKEL (reference sequence). This CDR3 comprises 9 residues. V was trimmed by 7 bases and J by 9 bases, leaving 1 base between them. This CDR3 reads CASINVLTF. The CDR3 nucleotides read TGTGCCAGCATCAACGTCCTGACTTTC.

The chain employs TRBV19 and TRBJ2-7; either TRBD1 or TRBD2 may fit D (5 bases each). The CDR3 runs 14 residues. Looked up from germline, CDR1 is LNHDA and CDR2 is SQIVND (reference sequence). With 6 bases removed from V and 0 bases from J, the gap between germline ends came to 12 bases. The CDR3: CASSPGAASYEQYF. The CDR3 DNA follows: TGTGCCAGTAGCCCCGGGGCCGCCTCCTACGAGCAGTACTTC.

The chain has TRBV29-1 and TRBJ2-1; D unclear. With 3 bases removed from V and 3 bases from J, the gap between germline ends came to 12 bases. The CDR3 is 14 residues long. Looked up from germline, CDR1 is SQVTM and CDR2 is ANQGSEA. For the CDR3, the DNA is TGCAGCGTTGATATGCCGGAGATCTACAATGAGCAGTTCTTC. This translates into CSVDMPEIYNEQFF.

The chain combines TRBV6-5 with TRBJ2-4; tentatively, D is TRBD2 (6 bases). Germline CDR1 reads MNHEY; CDR2 reads SVGAGI. Trimming removed 6 bases from V and 0 bases from J, with 9 bases in between. The CDR3 totals 14 residues. The chain's CDR3 is CASRPGGAKNIQYF. In DNA form, the CDR3 reads TGTGCCAGCAGACCCGGGGGAGCCAAAAACATTCAGTACTTC.

V gene TRBV27 combines with J gene TRBJ2-5, with 13 bases matching TRBD2. Germline V gene lookup returns CDR1 MNHEY and CDR2 SMNVEV (reference sequence). The CDR3 is 15 amino acids. Trimming removed 5 bases from V and 2 bases from J; junction bases left unmatched: 2. In DNA form, the CDR3 reads TGTGCCAGCAGTGTACTAGCGGGGGGGCAAGAGACCCAGTACTTC. Encoded protein: CASSVLAGGQETQYF.

The rearrangement links TRBV9 to TRBJ2-1; perhaps TRBD2 as D (6 bases). Germline CDR1 and CDR2: SGDLS and YYNGEE. The length of the CDR3 is 15 residues. Trimming stripped 0 bases from V and 4 bases from J, with 11 bases between. CDR3 region: CASSVAWAGYNEQFF. CDR3 nucleotides: TGTGCCAGCAGCGTAGCTTGGGCGGGGTACAATGAGCAGTTCTTC.

The genes are TRBV29-1 and TRBJ2-1, with 7 bases lining up with TRBD2. The V and J ends lost 8 bases and 7 bases, in that order; junction bases with no gene match: 11. The CDR3 covers 13 residues. Germline V gene data show CDR1 as SQVTM and CDR2 as ANQGSEA. This chain's CDR3 is CSSTAGVGNEQFF. CDR3 DNA sequence: TGCAGCTCAACCGCGGGGGTTGGTAATGAGCAGTTCTTC.

The rearrangement uses TRBV5-6 and TRBJ1-2; D is unresolved. This CDR3 spans 14 amino acids. The V gene's germline CDR1 is SGHDT and CDR2 YYEEEE. V was trimmed by 4 bases and J by 6 bases, leaving 16 bases between them. CDR3 DNA: TGTGCCAGCAGCCCTAACCCATCGAGAGATGGCTACACCTTC. Its translation: CASSPNPSRDGYTF.

J is TRBJ1-4 and V is TRBV7-9; tentatively, D is TRBD1 (5 bases). V lost 5 bases, J lost 7 bases, and 17 bases lay in between. This CDR3 has 15 residues. The V gene's germline CDR1 is SEHNR and CDR2 FQNEAQ (reference sequence). Here the CDR3 reads CASSGRQLGSEKLFF. The CDR3 bases are TGTGCCAGCAGCGGAAGACAGCTGGGGAGTGAAAAACTGTTTTTT.

The CDR3 bases are TGTGCCAGCAGTTTCACGCAGGAGGGCCAGCCCCAGCATTTT. This translates into CASSFTQEGQPQHF. The chain recombines TRBV27 with TRBJ1-5; D unresolved. The CDR3 is 14 residues long. Germline CDR1 is MNHEY and CDR2 is SMNVEV (reference sequence). V shed 3 bases and J shed 7 bases, with 13 bases lying between them.

The CDR3 loop is CASSYSIRGRGTQYF. CDR3 coding DNA: TGTGCCAGCAGTTACTCGATCAGGGGGCGAGGGACCCAGTACTTC. The gene calls are TRBV6-5 and TRBJ2-5; 8 bases fit TRBD1. The CDR3 covers 15 residues. J gave up 7 bases and V 0 bases, and 7 bases lay outside the gene matches. Per the germline V gene, CDR1 is MNHEY and CDR2 is SVGAGI.

The rearrangement uses TRBV7-2 and TRBJ2-7; D is undetermined. Germline CDR1 SGHTA, CDR2 FQGNSA. Trimming removed 6 bases at V and 3 bases at J, with 12 bases between. The CDR3 length is 13 residues. CDR3 sequence: CASRWGPDYEQYF. For the CDR3, the DNA is TGTGCCAGCAGGTGGGGTCCCGACTACGAGCAGTACTTC.

This sequence joins TRBV27 and TRBJ2-7; D is perhaps TRBD1 (6 bases). Germline assignment: CDR1 MNHEY and CDR2 SMNVEV (reference sequence). V dropped 6 bases and J dropped 2 bases, with 14 bases sitting between them. The CDR3 consists of 14 residues. CDR3 protein: CASRLGGPAYEQYF. CDR3 DNA: TGTGCCAGCAGGCTAGGGGGTCCTGCCTACGAGCAGTACTTC.

V usage is TRBV9 and J usage is TRBJ2-1; 7 nucleotides line up with TRBD1. Germline V gene data show CDR1 as SGDLS and CDR2 as YYNGEE. The CDR3 contains 13 residues. The V and J ends lost 3 bases and 7 bases, in that order; junction bases with no gene match: 4. Written as DNA, the CDR3 is TGTGCCAGCAGCGGGGGACAGAGGAATGAGCAGTTCTTC. The encoded protein is CASSGGQRNEQFF.

This rearrangement joins TRBV27 to TRBJ2-1, with unresolved D. Germline V lookup: CDR1 MNHEY, CDR2 SMNVEV (reference sequence). Trimming removed 5 bases from V and 7 bases from J, with 9 bases in between. The CDR3 is 12 residues long. In DNA form, the CDR3 reads TGTGCCAGCAGTACGGGCCGGAATGAGCAGTTCTTC. Residues: CASSTGRNEQFF.

This clonotype was counted a few times. This chain connects TRBV6-6 to TRBJ2-7, with D maybe TRBD1 (5 bases). The CDR3 consists of 14 residues. V lost 2 bases, J lost 0 bases, and 8 bases lay in between. CDR1 and CDR2 (germline): MNHNY, SVGAGI (reference sequence). The CDR3 is CASSYDDSSYEQYF. The CDR3 coding sequence is TGTGCCAGCAGTTACGATGACAGCTCCTACGAGCAGTACTTC.

CDR3 protein: CATGSFPNTEAFF. In nucleotides, the CDR3 is TGTGCCACCGGTAGTTTTCCGAACACTGAAGCTTTCTTT. V and J are TRBV15 and TRBJ1-1; no clear D. V lost 8 bases, J lost 1 base, and 11 bases lay in between. The CDR3 runs 13 residues. Germline V lookup: CDR1 LNHNV, CDR2 YYDKDF (reference sequence).

This clonotype came up a few times. The chain combines TRBV27 with TRBJ2-1; TRBD1 aligns across 11 bases. The V gene end was trimmed by 3 bases and the J gene end by 6 bases; junction bases not matched to a gene: 1. CDR1 is MNHEY, CDR2 SMNVEV, per germline (reference sequence). The CDR3 runs 14 residues. The DNA of the CDR3 is TGTGCCAGCAGTTTGGGGACAGGGGGCAATGAGCAGTTCTTC. It specifies CASSLGTGGNEQFF.

The chain uses TRBV6-1 and TRBJ2-7, with D possibly being TRBD1 (6 bases). The CDR3 spans 15 residues. Germline V gene sequence: CDR1 MNHNS, CDR2 SASEGT. Trimming removed 4 bases at V and 3 bases at J, with 16 bases between. CDR3 region: CASSGRMTGLYEQYF. The CDR3 nucleotides read TGTGCCAGCAGTGGCAGGATGACAGGACTCTACGAGCAGTACTTC.

The chain carries TRBV20-1 and TRBJ2-1; D is uncertain. CDR1 DFQATT and CDR2 SNEGSKA come from the germline V gene (reference sequence). V lost 0 bases and J 0 bases, leaving 12 bases between the germline ends. CDR3 size: 16 residues. The CDR3 nucleotides are TGCAGTGCTAGAGATCGCCAGGAGAGCTCCTACAATGAGCAGTTCTTC. Translated, it gives CSARDRQESSYNEQFF.

The genes are TRBV9 and TRBJ2-1; D unresolved. V gave up 3 bases and J gave up 0 bases, with 7 bases separating them. The germline gives CDR1 SGDLS, CDR2 YYNGEE. The CDR3 has 14 residues. CDR3 sequence: CASSAEHSYNEQFF. The CDR3 DNA reads as TGTGCCAGCAGCGCGGAGCACTCCTACAATGAGCAGTTCTTC.